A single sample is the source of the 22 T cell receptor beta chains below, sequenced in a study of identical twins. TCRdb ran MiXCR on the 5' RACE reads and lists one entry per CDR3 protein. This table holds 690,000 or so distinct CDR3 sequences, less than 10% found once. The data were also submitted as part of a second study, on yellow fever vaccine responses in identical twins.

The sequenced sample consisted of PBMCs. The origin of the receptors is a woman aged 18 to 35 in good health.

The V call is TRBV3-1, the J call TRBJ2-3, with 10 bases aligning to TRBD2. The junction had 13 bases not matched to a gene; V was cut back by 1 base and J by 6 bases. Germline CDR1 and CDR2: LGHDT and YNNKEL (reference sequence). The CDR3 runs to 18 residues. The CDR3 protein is CASSQGSSRAGGLDTQYF. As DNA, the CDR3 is TGTGCCAGCAGCCAAGGCAGTAGTCGAGCGGGGGGGCTTGATACGCAGTATTTT.

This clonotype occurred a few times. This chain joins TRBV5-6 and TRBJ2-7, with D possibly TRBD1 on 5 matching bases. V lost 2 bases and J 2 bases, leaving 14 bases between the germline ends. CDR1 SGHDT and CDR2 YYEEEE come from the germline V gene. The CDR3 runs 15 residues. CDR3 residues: CASSLRTLKTYEQYF. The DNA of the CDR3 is TGTGCCAGCAGCTTACGGACACTTAAGACCTACGAGCAGTACTTC.

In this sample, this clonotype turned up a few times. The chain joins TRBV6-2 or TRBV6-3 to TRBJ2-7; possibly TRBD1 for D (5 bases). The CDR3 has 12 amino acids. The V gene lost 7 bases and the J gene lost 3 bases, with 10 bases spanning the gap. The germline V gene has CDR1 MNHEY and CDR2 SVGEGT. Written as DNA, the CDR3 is TGTGCCAGCACCGACAGTGGCTACGAGCAGTACTTC. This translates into CASTDSGYEQYF.

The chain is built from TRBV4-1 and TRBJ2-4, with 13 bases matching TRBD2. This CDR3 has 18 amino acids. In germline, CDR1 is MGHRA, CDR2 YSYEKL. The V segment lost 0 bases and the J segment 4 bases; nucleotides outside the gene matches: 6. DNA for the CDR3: TGCGCCAGCAGCCAAGAACTAGCGGGAGGGCCCGGTAAAAACATTCAGTACTTC. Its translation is CASSQELAGGPGKNIQYF.

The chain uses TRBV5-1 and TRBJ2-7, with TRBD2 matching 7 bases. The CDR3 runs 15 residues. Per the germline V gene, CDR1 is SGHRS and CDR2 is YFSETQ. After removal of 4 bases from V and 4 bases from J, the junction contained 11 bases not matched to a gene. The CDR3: CASSPQRGGRYEQYF. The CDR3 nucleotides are TGCGCCAGCAGCCCGCAGCGGGGAGGTAGGTACGAGCAGTACTTC.

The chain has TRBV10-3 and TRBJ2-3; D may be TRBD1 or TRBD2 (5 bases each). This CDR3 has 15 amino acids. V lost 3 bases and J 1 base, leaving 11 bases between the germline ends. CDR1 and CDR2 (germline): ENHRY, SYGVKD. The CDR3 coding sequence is TGTGCCATCAGTGATCCTGGGACGGGCACAGATACGCAGTATTTT. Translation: CAISDPGTGTDTQYF.

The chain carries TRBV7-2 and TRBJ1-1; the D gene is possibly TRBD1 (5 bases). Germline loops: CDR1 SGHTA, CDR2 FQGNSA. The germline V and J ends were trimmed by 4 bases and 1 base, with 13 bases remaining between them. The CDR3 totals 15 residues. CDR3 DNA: TGTGCCAGCAGCTCCCAGACCGGGGCGAACACTGAAGCTTTCTTT. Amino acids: CASSSQTGANTEAFF.

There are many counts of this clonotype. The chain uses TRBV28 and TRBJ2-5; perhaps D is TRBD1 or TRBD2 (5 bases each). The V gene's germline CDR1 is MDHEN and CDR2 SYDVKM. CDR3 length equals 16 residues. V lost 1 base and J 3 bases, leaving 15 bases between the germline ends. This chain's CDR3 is CASSLFMGDSKETQYF. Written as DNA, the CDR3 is TGTGCCAGCAGTTTATTTATGGGAGACAGCAAAGAGACCCAGTACTTC.

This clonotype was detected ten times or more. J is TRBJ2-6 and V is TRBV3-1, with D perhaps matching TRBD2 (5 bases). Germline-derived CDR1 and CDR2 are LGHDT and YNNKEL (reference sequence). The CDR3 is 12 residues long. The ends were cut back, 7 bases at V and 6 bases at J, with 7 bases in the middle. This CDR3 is CASIGKANVLTF. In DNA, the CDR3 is TGTGCCAGCATCGGGAAGGCCAACGTCCTGACTTTC.

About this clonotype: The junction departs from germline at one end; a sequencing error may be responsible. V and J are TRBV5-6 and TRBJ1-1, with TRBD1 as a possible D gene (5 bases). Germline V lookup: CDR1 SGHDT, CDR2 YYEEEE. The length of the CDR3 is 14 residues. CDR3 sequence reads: CAMSPGSGEDEVFF. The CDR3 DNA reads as TGTGCCATGAGCCCCGGGTCGGGGGAGGATGAAGTTTTCTTT.

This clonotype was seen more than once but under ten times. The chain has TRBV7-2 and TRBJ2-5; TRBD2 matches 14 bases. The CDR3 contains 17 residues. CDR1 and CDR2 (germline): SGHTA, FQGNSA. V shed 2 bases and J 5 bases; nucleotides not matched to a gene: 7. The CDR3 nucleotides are TGTGCCAGCAGCTTATACGGGACTAGCGGGAGCCAGGAGACCCAGTACTTC. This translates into CASSLYGTSGSQETQYF.

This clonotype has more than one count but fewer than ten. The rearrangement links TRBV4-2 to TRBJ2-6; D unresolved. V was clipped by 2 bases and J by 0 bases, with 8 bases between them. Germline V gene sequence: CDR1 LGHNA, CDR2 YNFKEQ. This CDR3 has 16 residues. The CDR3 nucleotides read TGTGCCAGCAGCCAACCCGGAAGCTCTGGGGCCAACGTCCTGACTTTC. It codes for CASSQPGSSGANVLTF.

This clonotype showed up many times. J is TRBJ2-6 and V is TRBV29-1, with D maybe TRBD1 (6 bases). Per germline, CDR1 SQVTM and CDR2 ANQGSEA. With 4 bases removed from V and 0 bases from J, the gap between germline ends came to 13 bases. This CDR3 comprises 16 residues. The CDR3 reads CSVGQDSFSGANVLTF. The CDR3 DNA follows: TGCAGCGTTGGACAGGACTCATTCTCTGGGGCCAACGTCCTGACTTTC.

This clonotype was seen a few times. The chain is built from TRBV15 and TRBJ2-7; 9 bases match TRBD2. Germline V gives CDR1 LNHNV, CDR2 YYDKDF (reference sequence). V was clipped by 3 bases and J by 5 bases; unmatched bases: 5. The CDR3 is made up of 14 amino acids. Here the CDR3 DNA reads TGTGCCACCAGCAGGGGGCTAGCGGGAAACGAGCAGTACTTC. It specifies CATSRGLAGNEQYF.

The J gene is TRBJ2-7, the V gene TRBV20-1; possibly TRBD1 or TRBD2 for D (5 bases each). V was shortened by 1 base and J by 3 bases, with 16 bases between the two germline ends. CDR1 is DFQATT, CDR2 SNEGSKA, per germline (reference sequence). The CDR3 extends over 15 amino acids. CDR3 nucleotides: TGCAGTGCTAGAGCAACAGGCCATGAGGGCTACGAGCAGTACTTC. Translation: CSARATGHEGYEQYF.

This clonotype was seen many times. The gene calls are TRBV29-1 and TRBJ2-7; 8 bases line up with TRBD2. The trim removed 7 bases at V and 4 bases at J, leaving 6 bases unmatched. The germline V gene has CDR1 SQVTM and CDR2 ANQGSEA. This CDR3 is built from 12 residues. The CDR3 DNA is TGCAGCGCCCGGGAGGGGTTATACGAGCAGTACTTC. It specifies CSAREGLYEQYF.

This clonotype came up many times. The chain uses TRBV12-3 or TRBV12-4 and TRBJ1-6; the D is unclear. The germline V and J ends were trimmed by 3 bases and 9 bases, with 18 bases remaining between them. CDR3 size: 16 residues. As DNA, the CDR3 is TGTGCCAGCAGTTTGATCCCCGGTCATCGGGCTTCACCCCTCCACTTT. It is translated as CASSLIPGHRASPLHF.

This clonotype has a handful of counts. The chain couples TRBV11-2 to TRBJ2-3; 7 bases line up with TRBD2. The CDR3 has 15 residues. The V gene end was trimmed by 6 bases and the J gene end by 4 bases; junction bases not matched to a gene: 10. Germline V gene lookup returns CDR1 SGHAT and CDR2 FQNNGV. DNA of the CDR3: TGTGCCAGCAGTCCCGGGACTAAAGCTTCAGATACGCAGTATTTT. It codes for CASSPGTKASDTQYF. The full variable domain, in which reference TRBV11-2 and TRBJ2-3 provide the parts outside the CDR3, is EAGVAQSPRYKIIEKRQSVAFWCNPISGHATLYWYQQILGQGPKLLIQFQNNGVVDDSQLPKDRFSAERLKGVDSTLKIQPAKLEDSAVYLCASSPGTKASDTQYFGPGTRLTVL.

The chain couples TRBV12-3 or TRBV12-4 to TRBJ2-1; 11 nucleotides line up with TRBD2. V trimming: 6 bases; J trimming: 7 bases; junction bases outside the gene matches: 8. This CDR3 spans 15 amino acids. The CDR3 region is CASSTTSGRRNEQFF. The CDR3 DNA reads TGTGCCAGCAGCACAACTAGCGGGAGAAGGAATGAGCAGTTCTTC.

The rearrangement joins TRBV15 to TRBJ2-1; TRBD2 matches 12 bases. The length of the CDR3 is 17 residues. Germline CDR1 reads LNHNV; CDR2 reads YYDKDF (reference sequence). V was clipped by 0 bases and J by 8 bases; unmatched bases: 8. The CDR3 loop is CATSRDSSGRGDDEQFF. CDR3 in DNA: TGTGCCACCAGCAGAGATTCTAGCGGGAGGGGAGATGATGAGCAGTTCTTC.

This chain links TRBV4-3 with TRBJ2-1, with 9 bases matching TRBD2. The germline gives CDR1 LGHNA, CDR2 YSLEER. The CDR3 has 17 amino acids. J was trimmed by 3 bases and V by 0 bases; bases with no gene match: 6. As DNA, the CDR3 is TGCGCCAGCAGCCAAGACAGACTAGCGGCCTACTACAATGAGCAGTTCTTC. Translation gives CASSQDRLAAYYNEQFF.

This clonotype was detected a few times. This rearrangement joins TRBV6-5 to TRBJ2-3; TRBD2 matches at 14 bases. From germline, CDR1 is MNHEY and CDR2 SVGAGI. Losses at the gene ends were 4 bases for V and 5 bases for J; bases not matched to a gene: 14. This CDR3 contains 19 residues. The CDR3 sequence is CASSSPGTSGGPPGDTQYF. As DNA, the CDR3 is TGTGCCAGCAGTTCCCCCGGGACTAGCGGGGGACCTCCGGGAGATACGCAGTATTTT.